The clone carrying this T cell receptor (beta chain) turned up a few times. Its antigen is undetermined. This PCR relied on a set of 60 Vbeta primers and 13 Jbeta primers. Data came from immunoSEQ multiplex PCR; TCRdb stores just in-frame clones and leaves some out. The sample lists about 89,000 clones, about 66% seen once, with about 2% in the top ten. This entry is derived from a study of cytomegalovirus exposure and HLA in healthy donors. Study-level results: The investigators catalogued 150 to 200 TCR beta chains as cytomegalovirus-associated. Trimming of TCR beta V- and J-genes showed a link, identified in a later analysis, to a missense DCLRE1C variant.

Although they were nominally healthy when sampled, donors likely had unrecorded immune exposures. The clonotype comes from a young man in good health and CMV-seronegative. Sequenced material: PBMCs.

Here the CDR3 reads CASRPQGNRGYTF. The DNA of the CDR3 is TGTGCCAGTAGACCCCAGGGAAACCGTGGCTACACCTTC. The V gene is TRBV19, the J gene TRBJ1-2, with D maybe TRBD1 (5 bases). CDR1 is LNHDA, CDR2 SQIVND, per germline (reference sequence). The V and J ends lost 6 bases and 7 bases respectively, with 15 bases between them. The CDR3 covers 13 residues. The whole variable domain, filled in from reference TRBV19 and TRBJ1-2, reads DGGITQSPKYLFRKEGQNVTLSCEQNLNHDAMYWYRQDPGQGLRLIYYSQIVNDFQKGDIAEGYSVSREKKESFPLTVTSAQKNPTAFYLCASRPQGNRGYTFGSGTRLTVV.